The rows below give T cell receptor beta chains drawn from one sample of a study of OX40 agonist ivuxolimab in advanced cancers. TCRdb's table, derived via immunoSEQ multiplex PCR, lists solely in-frame clones and lacks some. The sample has more than 45,000 clones, roughly 90% seen once. Source: CD4+ or CD8+ T cells sorted from blood, taken in a trial of the OX40 agonist ivuxolimab. Source of these receptors: an adult with an advanced solid tumor such as melanoma, head and neck, liver or kidney cancer. The CDR3 runs from the conserved cysteine through the conserved F or W. The order of the fields is clone size, J gene, V gene, D gene, CDR3 protein, CDR3 DNA. D genes are given only for firm matches. For some rows the clone size is stated as once, few or many, or as a class when expanded; others skip it.

>NA|TRBJ1-2|TRBV30|NA
CAWSSALDTGYTF
TGTGCCTGGAGTTCCGCCCTCGACACCGGCTACACCTTC
>NA|TRBJ2-7|TRBV29-1|NA
CSVEQSSYEQYF
TGCAGCGTTGAACAGAGCTCCTACGAGCAGTACTTC
>NA|TRBJ2-2|TRBV6-5|NA
CASRKADTGELFF
TGTGCCTCTCGGAAAGCGGACACCGGGGAGCTGTTTTTT
>NA|TRBJ1-1|TRBV11-2|TRBD1
CASSRRQGGGTEAFF
TGTGCCAGCAGCAGAAGACAGGGCGGTGGGACTGAAGCTTTCTTT
>NA|TRBJ2-5|TRBV4-1|TRBD1
CASSRPGQGDETQYF
TGCGCCAGCAGCCGACCGGGACAGGGGGACGAGACCCAGTACTTC
>NA|TRBJ2-5|TRBV7-9|NA
CASSLDRSQETQYF
TGTGCCAGCAGCTTGGACAGATCGCAAGAGACCCAGTACTTC
>NA|TRBJ2-5|TRBV5-1|TRBD1
CASSNGQGGPETQYF
TGCGCCAGCAGCAATGGACAGGGTGGCCCAGAGACCCAGTACTTC
>NA|TRBJ2-1|TRBV18|TRBD2
CASSSLAGVLNEQFF
TGTGCCAGCTCAAGCCTAGCGGGCGTCTTAAATGAGCAGTTCTTC
>NA|TRBJ1-1|TRBV28|NA
CASGVVGRTAGTEAFF
TGTGCCAGCGGAGTTGTAGGGCGGACAGCGGGCACTGAAGCTTTCTTT
>NA|TRBJ1-4|TRBV6-5|TRBD1
CASSSGGADNEKLFF
TGTGCCAGCAGCTCAGGGGGGGCGGATAATGAAAAACTGTTTTTT
>few|TRBJ2-3|TRBV4-2|NA
CASSQQTSAPTDTQYF
TGTGCCAGCAGCCAGCAGACTTCGGCCCCCACAGATACGCAGTATTTT
>NA|TRBJ1-2|TRBV2|NA
CASSEGDTWRSGYTF
TGTGCCAGCAGTGAAGGGGACACCTGGAGGTCTGGCTACACCTTC
>NA|TRBJ1-2|TRBV27|TRBD1
CASSLTTGTGFYGYTF
TGTGCCAGCAGTTTGACTACCGGGACAGGGTTCTATGGCTACACCTTC
>NA|TRBJ2-7|TRBV5-1|NA
CASSFVSSREQYF
TGCGCCAGCAGCTTCGTTTCATCGAGGGAGCAGTACTTC
>NA|TRBJ2-1|TRBV19|NA
CASTRGRAYNEQFF
TGTGCCAGTACGCGGGGTAGGGCCTACAATGAGCAGTTCTTC
>few|TRBJ2-5|TRBV5-4|TRBD1
CASSLTGEETQYF
TGTGCCAGCAGCTTGACAGGGGAAGAGACCCAGTACTTC
>NA|TRBJ2-5|TRBV4-3|TRBD2
CASSQELRGGETQYF
TGCGCCAGCAGCCAAGAATTACGGGGGGGAGAGACCCAGTACTTC
>NA|TRBJ2-3|TRBV19|NA
CASSVEGGGDTQYF
TGTGCCAGTAGTGTCGAAGGGGGAGGAGATACGCAGTATTTT
>NA|TRBJ1-1|TRBV5-1|NA
CASSLAEGGHTEAFF
TGCGCCAGCAGCTTGGCCGAGGGGGGTCACACTGAAGCTTTCTTT
>NA|TRBJ2-3|TRBV2|NA
CASSGGVSTDTQYF
TGTGCCAGCAGTGGGGGGGTTAGCACAGATACGCAGTATTTT
>NA|TRBJ1-1|TRBV30|NA
CAWSVPRTDEATEAFF
TGTGCCTGGAGTGTACCCCGGACAGACGAAGCGACTGAAGCTTTCTTT
>NA|TRBJ2-5|TRBV18|TRBD1
CASSPGGQDRETQYF
TGTGCCAGCTCACCCGGGGGACAGGACAGGGAGACCCAGTACTTC
>NA|TRBJ1-2|TRBV6-1|TRBD1
CASSEVDRGGYTF
TGTGCCAGCAGTGAAGTGGACAGGGGGGGCTACACCTTC
>NA|TRBJ2-7|TRBV7-8|NA
CASSLTFNDEQYF
TGTGCCAGCAGCTTAACGTTCAATGACGAGCAGTACTTC
>NA|TRBJ2-3|TRBV19|TRBD2
CASSGASGSAPRTDTQYF
TGTGCCAGTAGTGGCGCTAGCGGGAGTGCCCCCCGCACAGATACGCAGTATTTT
>NA|TRBJ2-7|TRBV30|NA
CAWSGQAENEQYF
TGTGCCTGGAGTGGACAGGCGGAAAACGAGCAGTACTTC
>NA|TRBJ2-7|TRBV11-1|NA
CASSLMVGLPQEQYF
TGTGCCAGCAGCTTAATGGTGGGACTCCCCCAGGAGCAGTACTTC
>NA|TRBJ1-2|TRBV5-4|TRBD1
CASSLVGTGRDGYTF
TGTGCCAGCAGCTTGGTCGGGACAGGTCGAGATGGCTACACCTTC
>once|TRBJ1-1|TRBV7-9|NA
CASNYRVNTEAFF
TGTGCCAGCAACTATCGGGTGAACACTGAAGCTTTCTTT
>NA|TRBJ2-1|TRBV9|TRBD2
CASSVVGLASYNEQFF
TGTGCCAGCAGCGTAGTAGGACTAGCGTCCTACAATGAGCAGTTCTTC
>NA|TRBJ2-2|TRBV7-3|TRBD1
CASSLGDRNTGELFF
TGTGCCAGCAGCTTAGGGGACAGGAACACCGGGGAGCTGTTTTTT
>NA|TRBJ1-3|TRBV5-1|TRBD1
CASSAGQGGNTIYF
TGCGCCAGCAGCGCCGGACAGGGGGGAAACACCATATATTTT
>NA|TRBJ2-3|TRBV11-2|NA
CASSRSNGHTQYF
TGTGCCAGCAGCAGGTCTAACGGGCATACGCAGTATTTT
>NA|TRBJ1-1|TRBV29-1|NA
CSARGGTGTEAFF
TGCAGCGCGCGGGGGGGAACGGGCACTGAAGCTTTCTTT
>NA|TRBJ2-5|TRBV7-7|NA
CASSSRSQETQYF
TGTGCCAGCAGCTCGCGCTCACAAGAGACCCAGTACTTC
>NA|TRBJ2-1|TRBV11-2|TRBD1
CASSPIQGSRYNEQFF
TGTGCCAGCAGCCCTATACAGGGGAGCCGGTACAATGAGCAGTTCTTC
>NA|TRBJ1-2|TRBV6-1|NA
CASSEVADGYTF
TGTGCCAGCAGTGAAGTAGCGGATGGCTACACCTTC
>few|TRBJ1-2|TRBV6-5|NA
CASSYSSVGNYGYTF
TGTGCCAGCAGTTACTCGAGCGTGGGAAACTATGGCTACACCTTC
>NA|TRBJ2-1|TRBV4-2|NA
CASSLETQSYNEQFF
TGTGCCAGCAGCCTAGAGACTCAGTCCTACAATGAGCAGTTCTTC
>NA|TRBJ1-2|TRBV30|NA
CAWIRTRSLANYGYTF
TGTGCCTGGATCAGGACACGGAGCTTAGCTAACTATGGCTACACCTTC
>NA|TRBJ2-3|TRBV28|TRBD1
CASSPDRSTDTQYF
TGTGCCAGCAGTCCGGACAGGAGCACAGATACGCAGTATTTT